This T cell receptor beta chain stems from a study of blood T cell repertoires in COVID-19. Clones were read by immunoSEQ multiplex PCR, and TCRdb kept only the in-frame ones, dropping some. The sample has 390,000 or so clones; 85% to 90% are singletons. The CDR3 contains 17 residues. The germline V gene has CDR1 SGHVS and CDR2 FQNEAQ. V was trimmed by 5 bases and J by 5 bases, leaving 24 bases between them. This TCR derives from a woman in her forties or fifties who had recovered from COVID-19. The rearrangement links TRBV7-8 to TRBJ1-1; D is possibly TRBD1 (6 bases). The sample taken for sequencing was PBMCs or T cells enriched from blood (not recorded which). The CDR3 loop is CASSHSLKQGDETEAFF. CDR3 DNA: TGTGCCAGCAGCCACTCCTTAAAACAGGGAGATGAAACTGAAGCTTTCTTT. Variable domain in full (rest from reference TRBV7-8 and TRBJ1-1): GAGVSQSPRYKVAKRGQDVALRCDPISGHVSLFWYQQALGQGPEFLTYFQNEAQLDKSGLPSDRFFAERPEGSVSTLKIQRTQQEDSAVYLCASSHSLKQGDETEAFFGQGTRLTVV.